The 7 T cell receptor beta chains below come from one sample, sequenced in a study of T cell clones after liver transplantation. TCRdb keeps only in-frame clones here, not all; method: immunoSEQ multiplex PCR. Among nearly 15,000 clones, about 93% were seen once, and the ten largest hold 40% to 50%. The sequencing used CD8+ T cells from blood, collected before liver transplant. The source of these receptors is a human donor who received a liver transplant.

The CDR3 nucleotides read TGTGCCAGCAGTCCACAGGGGGCTGTAGCTTTCTTT. Its protein is CASSPQGAVAFF. V gene TRBV7-9 combines with J gene TRBJ1-1; TRBD1 matches 9 bases. Looked up from germline, CDR1 is SEHNR and CDR2 is FQNEAQ (reference sequence). Trimming at V came to 6 bases and at J to 10 bases, leaving 6 bases not matched to a gene. This CDR3 is built from 12 residues. The full variable domain, with the rest looked up from reference TRBV7-9 and TRBJ1-1, is DTGVSQNPRHKITKRGQNVTFRCDPISEHNRLYWYRQTLGQGPEFLTYFQNEAQLEKSRLLSDRFSAERPKGSFSTLEIQRTEQGDSAMYLCASSPQGAVAFFGQGTRLTVV.

The chain couples TRBV2 to TRBJ2-5; D is unclear. CDR1 is SNHLY and CDR2 is FYNNEI in the germline V gene. Trimming removed 1 base from V and 1 base from J, with 10 bases in between. The CDR3 sequence is 15 residues long. The CDR3 spells CASSEGQDLQETQYF. The CDR3 nucleotides read TGTGCCAGCAGTGAAGGTCAGGACCTCCAAGAGACCCAGTACTTC. Together with reference TRBV2 and TRBJ2-5, the CDR3 gives the full variable domain: EPEVTQTPSHQVTQMGQEVILRCVPISNHLYFYWYRQILGQKVEFLVSFYNNEISEKSEIFDDQFSVERPDGSNFTLKIRSTKLEDSAMYFCASSEGQDLQETQYFGPGTRLLVL.

The chain uses TRBV4-1 and TRBJ1-1; D not certain. The V end was cut by 1 base, the J end by 2 bases, with 8 bases between. CDR1 is MGHRA, CDR2 YSYEKL, per germline. The CDR3 is 14 amino acids. In nucleotides, the CDR3 is TGCGCCAGCAGCCAAGGACGGATTAACACTGAAGCTTTCTTT. The encoded protein is CASSQGRINTEAFF.

This clone has only one observation. The chain has TRBV6-5 and TRBJ2-7, with TRBD2 identical over 7 bases. With V trimmed by 4 bases and J by 4 bases, 7 bases remained unmatched. Germline-derived CDR1 and CDR2 are MNHEY and SVGAGI. The CDR3 consists of 14 residues. The CDR3 protein is CASSFGVAGYEQYF. The CDR3 DNA sequence: TGTGCCAGCAGTTTCGGGGTAGCGGGTTACGAGCAGTACTTC.

J is TRBJ2-3 and V is TRBV25-1; no reliable D call. This CDR3 has 11 residues. Per the germline V gene, CDR1 is MGHDK and CDR2 is SYGVNS. Between the trimmed V and J ends, which lost 10 bases and 4 bases, there was a span of 9 bases. The DNA of the CDR3 is TGTGCCACATCCCTAGCAGATACGCAGTATTTT. Translation: CATSLADTQYF.

The chain recombines TRBV11-2 with TRBJ2-7, with D hard to call. V was clipped by 1 base and J by 5 bases, with 3 bases between them. CDR3 length: 11 residues. Germline V CDR1 and CDR2: SGHAT, FQNNGV. The CDR3 spells CASSLVDEQYF. DNA for the CDR3: TGTGCCAGCAGCTTAGTCGACGAGCAGTACTTC.

This chain links TRBV5-6 with TRBJ2-2; D is ambiguous. Germline-derived CDR1 and CDR2 are SGHDT and YYEEEE. There are 18 residues in the CDR3. Trimming removed 4 bases at V and 1 base at J, with 20 bases between. CDR3 protein: CASSPRLGQLLNTGELFF. The CDR3, as DNA: TGTGCCAGCAGCCCCCGTCTAGGGCAACTCCTGAACACCGGGGAGCTGTTTTTT.